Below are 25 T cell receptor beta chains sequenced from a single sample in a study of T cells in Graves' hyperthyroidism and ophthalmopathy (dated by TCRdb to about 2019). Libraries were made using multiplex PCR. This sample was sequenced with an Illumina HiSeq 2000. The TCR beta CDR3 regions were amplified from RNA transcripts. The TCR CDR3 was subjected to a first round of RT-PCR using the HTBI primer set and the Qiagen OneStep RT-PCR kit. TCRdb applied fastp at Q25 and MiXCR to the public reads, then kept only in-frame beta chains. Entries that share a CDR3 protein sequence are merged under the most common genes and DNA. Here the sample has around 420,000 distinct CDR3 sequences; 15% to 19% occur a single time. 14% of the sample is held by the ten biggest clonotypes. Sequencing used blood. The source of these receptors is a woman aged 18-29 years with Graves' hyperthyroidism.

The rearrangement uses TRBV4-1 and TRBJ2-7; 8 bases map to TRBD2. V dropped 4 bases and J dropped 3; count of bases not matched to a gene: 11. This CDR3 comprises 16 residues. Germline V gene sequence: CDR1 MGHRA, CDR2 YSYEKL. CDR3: CASSPTRGSGDYEQYF. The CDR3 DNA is TGCGCCAGCAGCCCCACGCGTGGTAGCGGGGACTACGAGCAGTACTTC.

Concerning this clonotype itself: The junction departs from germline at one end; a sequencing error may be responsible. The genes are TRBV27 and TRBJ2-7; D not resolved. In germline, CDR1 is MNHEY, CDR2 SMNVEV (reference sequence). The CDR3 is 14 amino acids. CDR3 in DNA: TGTGCCAGCAGTTTTTTAGGTGGTACGTACGGGCAGTACTTC. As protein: CASSFLGGTYGQYF.

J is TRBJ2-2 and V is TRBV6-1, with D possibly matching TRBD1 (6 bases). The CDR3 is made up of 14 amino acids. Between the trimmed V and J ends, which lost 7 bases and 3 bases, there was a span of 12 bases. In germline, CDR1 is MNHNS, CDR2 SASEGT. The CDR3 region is CASNKHRDTGELFF. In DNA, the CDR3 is TGTGCCAGCAACAAACACAGGGACACCGGGGAGCTGTTTTTT.

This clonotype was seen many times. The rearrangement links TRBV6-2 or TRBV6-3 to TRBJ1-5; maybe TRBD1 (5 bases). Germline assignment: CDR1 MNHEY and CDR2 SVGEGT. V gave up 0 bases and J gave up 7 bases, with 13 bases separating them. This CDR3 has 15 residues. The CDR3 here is CASSYSKSGLQPQHF. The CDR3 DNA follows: TGTGCCAGCAGTTACTCGAAATCAGGGCTCCAGCCCCAGCATTTT.

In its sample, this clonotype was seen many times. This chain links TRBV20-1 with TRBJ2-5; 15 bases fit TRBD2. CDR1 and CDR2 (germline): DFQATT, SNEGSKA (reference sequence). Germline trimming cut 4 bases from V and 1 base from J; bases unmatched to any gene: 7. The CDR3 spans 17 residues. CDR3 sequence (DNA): TGCAGTGCTAACGACGGGACTAGCGGGGGGATCCAAGAGACCCAGTACTTC. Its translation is CSANDGTSGGIQETQYF.

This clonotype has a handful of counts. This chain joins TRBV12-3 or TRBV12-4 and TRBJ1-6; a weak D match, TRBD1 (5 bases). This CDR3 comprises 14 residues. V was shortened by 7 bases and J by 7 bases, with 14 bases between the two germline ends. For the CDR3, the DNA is TGTGCCAGCACCGATAGGGGCCCCAATTCACCCCTCCACTTT. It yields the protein CASTDRGPNSPLHF.

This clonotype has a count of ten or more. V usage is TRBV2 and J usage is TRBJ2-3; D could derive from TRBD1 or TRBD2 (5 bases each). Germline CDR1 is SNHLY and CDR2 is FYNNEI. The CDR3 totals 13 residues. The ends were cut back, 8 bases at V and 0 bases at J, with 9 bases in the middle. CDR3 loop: CASRDVSTDTQYF. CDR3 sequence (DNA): TGTGCCAGCCGGGACGTAAGCACAGATACGCAGTATTTT.

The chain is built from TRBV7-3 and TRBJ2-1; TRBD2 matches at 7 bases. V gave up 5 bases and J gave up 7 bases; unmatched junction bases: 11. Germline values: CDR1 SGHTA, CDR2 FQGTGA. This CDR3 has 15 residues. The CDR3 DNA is TGTGCCAGCAGCGCCGGGACTACCCCTAGAAATGAGCAGTTCTTC. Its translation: CASSAGTTPRNEQFF.

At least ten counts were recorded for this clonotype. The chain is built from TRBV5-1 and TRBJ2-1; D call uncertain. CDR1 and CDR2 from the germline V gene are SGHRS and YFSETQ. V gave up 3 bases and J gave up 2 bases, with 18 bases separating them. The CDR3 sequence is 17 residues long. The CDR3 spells CASSSYSILDTYNEQFF. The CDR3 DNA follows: TGCGCCAGCAGCTCTTACTCGATCCTCGATACCTACAATGAGCAGTTCTTC.

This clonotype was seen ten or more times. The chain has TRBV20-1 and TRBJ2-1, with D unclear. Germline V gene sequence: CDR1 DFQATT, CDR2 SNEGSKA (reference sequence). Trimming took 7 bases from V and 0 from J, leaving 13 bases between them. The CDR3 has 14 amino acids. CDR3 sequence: CSVRPLTSYNEQFF. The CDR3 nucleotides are TGCAGTGTAAGGCCTCTGACCTCCTACAATGAGCAGTTCTTC.

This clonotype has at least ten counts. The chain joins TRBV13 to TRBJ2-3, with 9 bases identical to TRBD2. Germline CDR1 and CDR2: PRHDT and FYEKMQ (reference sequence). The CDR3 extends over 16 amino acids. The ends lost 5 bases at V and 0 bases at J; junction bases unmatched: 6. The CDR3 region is CASSRGLATSTDTQYF. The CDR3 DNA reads TGTGCCAGCAGCCGAGGACTAGCGACTAGCACAGATACGCAGTATTTT.

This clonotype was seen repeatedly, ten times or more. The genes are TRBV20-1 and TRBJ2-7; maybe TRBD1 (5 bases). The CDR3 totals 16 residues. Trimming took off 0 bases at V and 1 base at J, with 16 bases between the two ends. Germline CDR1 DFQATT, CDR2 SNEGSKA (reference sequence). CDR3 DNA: TGCAGTGCTAGAGATGCGCAGGGAAAATTTTCCTACGAGCAGTACTTC. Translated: CSARDAQGKFSYEQYF.

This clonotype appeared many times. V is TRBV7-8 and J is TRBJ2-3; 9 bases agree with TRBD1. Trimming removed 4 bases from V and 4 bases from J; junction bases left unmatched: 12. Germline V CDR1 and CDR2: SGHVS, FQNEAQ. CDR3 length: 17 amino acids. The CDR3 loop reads CASSYPPGQGNPDTQYF. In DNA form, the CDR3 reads TGTGCCAGCAGCTATCCCCCGGGACAGGGTAATCCAGATACGCAGTATTTT. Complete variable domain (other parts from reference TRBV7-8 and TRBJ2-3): GAGVSQSPRYKVAKRGQDVALRCDPISGHVSLFWYQQALGQGPEFLTYFQNEAQLDKSGLPSDRFFAERPEGSVSTLKIQRTQQEDSAVYLCASSYPPGQGNPDTQYFGPGTRLTVL.

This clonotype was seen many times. CDR3 protein: CASSRAGMGNTEAFF. The CDR3 region has the DNA TGTGCCAGCAGCCGGGCAGGGATGGGGAACACTGAAGCTTTCTTT. This chain links TRBV27 with TRBJ1-1; tentative D call: TRBD1 (5 bases). V lost 6 bases, J lost 1 base, and 15 bases lay in between. Germline loops: CDR1 MNHEY, CDR2 SMNVEV (reference sequence). The CDR3 runs 15 residues.

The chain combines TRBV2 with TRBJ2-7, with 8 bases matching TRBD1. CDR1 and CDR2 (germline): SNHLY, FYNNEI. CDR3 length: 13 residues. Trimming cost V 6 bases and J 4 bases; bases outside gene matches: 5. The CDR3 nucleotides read TGTGCCAGCAGGCAGGGGGCCGCATACGAGCAGTACTTC. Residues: CASRQGAAYEQYF.

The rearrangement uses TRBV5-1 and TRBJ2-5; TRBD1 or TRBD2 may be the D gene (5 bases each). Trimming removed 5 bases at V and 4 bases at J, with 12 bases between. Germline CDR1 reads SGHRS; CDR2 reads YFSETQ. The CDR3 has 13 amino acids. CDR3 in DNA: TGCGCCAGCAGTCGGGGCAGCATAGAGACCCAGTACTTC. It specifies CASSRGSIETQYF.

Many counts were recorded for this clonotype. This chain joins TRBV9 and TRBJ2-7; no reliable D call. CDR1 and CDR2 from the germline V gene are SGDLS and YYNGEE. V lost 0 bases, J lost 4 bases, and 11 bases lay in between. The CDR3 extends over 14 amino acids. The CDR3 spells CASSVAPTEYEQYF. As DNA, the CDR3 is TGTGCCAGCAGCGTAGCCCCGACTGAGTACGAGCAGTACTTC.

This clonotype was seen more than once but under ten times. CDR3 region: CASSLRRVNTEAFF. Here the CDR3 DNA reads TGTGCCAGCAGCCTTCGAAGGGTTAACACTGAAGCTTTCTTT. The chain carries TRBV3-1 and TRBJ1-1; D is ambiguous. Germline V CDR1 and CDR2: LGHDT, YNNKEL (reference sequence). Between the trimmed V and J ends, which lost 4 bases and 2 bases, there was a span of 11 bases. This CDR3 region has 14 residues.

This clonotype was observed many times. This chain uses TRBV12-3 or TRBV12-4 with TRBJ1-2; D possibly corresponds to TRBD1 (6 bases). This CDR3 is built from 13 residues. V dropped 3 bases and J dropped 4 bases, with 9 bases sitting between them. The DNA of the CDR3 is TGTGCCAGCAGTTTCGGACAGTTCTATGGCTACACCTTC. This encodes CASSFGQFYGYTF.

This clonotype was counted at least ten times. CDR3 nucleotide sequence: TGTGCCACCAGAAGAGGGGGGGACTATGGCTACACCTTC. Encoded protein: CATRRGGDYGYTF. V gene TRBV28 combines with J gene TRBJ1-2; a possible D gene is TRBD1 (6 bases). Trimming pared 10 bases from V and 3 bases from J, leaving 15 bases between. This CDR3 has 13 residues. Germline assignment: CDR1 MDHEN and CDR2 SYDVKM.

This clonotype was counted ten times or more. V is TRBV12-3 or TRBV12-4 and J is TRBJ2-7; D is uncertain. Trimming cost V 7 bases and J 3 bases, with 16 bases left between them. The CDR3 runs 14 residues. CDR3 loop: CASTLGSNHYEQYF. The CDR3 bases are TGTGCCAGCACCCTGGGCAGTAACCACTACGAGCAGTACTTC.

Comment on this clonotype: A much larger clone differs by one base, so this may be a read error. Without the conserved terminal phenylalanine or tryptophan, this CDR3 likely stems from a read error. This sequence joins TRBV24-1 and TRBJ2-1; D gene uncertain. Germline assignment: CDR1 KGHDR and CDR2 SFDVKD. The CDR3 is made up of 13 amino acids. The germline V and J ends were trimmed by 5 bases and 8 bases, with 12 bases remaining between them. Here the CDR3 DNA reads TGTGCCACCAGTGTCCCAAACAAGGATGAGCAGTTCTCC. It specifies CATSVPNKDEQFS.

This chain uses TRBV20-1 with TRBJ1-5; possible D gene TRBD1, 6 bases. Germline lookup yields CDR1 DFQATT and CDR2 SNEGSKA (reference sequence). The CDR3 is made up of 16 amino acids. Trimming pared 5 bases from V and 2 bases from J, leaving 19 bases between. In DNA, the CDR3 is TGCAGTGCTTTTGAGAGGGGGGGTCTGCGCAATCAGCCCCAGCATTTT. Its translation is CSAFERGGLRNQPQHF.

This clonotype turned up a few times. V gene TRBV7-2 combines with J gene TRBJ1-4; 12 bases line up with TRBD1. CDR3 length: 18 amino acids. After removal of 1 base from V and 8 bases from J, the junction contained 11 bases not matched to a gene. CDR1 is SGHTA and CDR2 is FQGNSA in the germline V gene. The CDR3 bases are TGTGCCAGCAGCTTAGTAGCCGGGACAGGGGGCGCTGGGGAAAAACTGTTTTTT. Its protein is CASSLVAGTGGAGEKLFF.

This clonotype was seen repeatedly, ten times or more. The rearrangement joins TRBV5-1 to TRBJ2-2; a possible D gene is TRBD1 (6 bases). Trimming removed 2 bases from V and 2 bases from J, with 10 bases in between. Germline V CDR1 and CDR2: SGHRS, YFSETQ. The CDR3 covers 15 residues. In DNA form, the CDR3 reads TGCGCCAGCAGCTTTGGACAGCAAAACACCGGGGAGCTGTTTTTT. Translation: CASSFGQQNTGELFF.